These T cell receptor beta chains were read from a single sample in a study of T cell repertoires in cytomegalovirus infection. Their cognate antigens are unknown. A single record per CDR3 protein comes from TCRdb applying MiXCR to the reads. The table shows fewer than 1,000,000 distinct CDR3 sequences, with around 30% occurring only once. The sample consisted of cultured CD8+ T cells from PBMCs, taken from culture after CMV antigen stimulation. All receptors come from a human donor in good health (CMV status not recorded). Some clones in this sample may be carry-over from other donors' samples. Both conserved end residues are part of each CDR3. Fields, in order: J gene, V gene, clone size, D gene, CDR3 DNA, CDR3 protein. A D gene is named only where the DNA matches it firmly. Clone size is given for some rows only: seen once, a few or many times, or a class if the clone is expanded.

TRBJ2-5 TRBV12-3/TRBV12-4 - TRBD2 TGTGCCAGCGGTTCCCCCGGACTAGCGGGGCCGGGAACCCAGTACTTC CASGSPGLAGPGTQYF
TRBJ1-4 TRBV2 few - TGTGCCAGCTTAAACAGGAATGAAAAACTGTTTTTT CASLNRNEKLFF
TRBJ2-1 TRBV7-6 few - TGTGCCAGCAGCTTAGCGCCGGGGACGAATGAGCAGTTCTTC CASSLAPGTNEQFF
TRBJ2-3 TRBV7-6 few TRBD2 TGTGCCAGCAGCTTAGTGCCTAGCGGGGGAAACACAGATACGCAGTATTTT CASSLVPSGGNTDTQYF
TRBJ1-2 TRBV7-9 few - TGTGCCAGCAGACCGCAGGGGAATGGCTACACCTTC CASRPQGNGYTF
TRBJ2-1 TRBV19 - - TGTGCCAGTAGTATCGGCGGGATTTACAATGAGCAGTTCTTC CASSIGGIYNEQFF
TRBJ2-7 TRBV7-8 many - TGTGCCAGCAGTTCGACAGATTACGAGCAGTACTTC CASSSTDYEQYF
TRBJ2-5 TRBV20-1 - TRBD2 TGCAGTGCTAGACCTCGACTAGCGGGGTACCAAGAGACCCAGTACTTC CSARPRLAGYQETQYF
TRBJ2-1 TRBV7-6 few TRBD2 TGTGCCAGCAGCTCTAGGGCGTCTAGCGGGGAGACGGATGAGCAGTTCTTC CASSSRASSGETDEQFF
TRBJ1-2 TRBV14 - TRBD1 TGTGTCAGCAGCCATTCGGGGACAGGGTTCGGTGGCTACACCTTC CVSSHSGTGFGGYTF
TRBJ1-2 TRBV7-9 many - TGTGCCAGCAGCTTAAGTTCGGGACGGAGTGGCTACACCTTC CASSLSSGRSGYTF
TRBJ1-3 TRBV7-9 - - TGTGCCAGCAGCTTAGTGGTAAACACCATATATTTT CASSLVVNTIYF
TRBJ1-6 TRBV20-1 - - TGCAGTGGGGGGCCGAGCTCCTATAATTCACCCCTCCACTTT CSGGPSSYNSPLHF
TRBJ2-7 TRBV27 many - TGTGCCAGCAGTCAGAACCAAGGGGACCTGCCCAACGAGCAGTACTTC CASSQNQGDLPNEQYF
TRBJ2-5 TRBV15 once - TGTGCCACCAGCAGACTTGGGGAGACCCAGTACTTC CATSRLGETQYF
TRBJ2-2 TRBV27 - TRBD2 TGTGCCAGCAGTTTACCGGGGGGGGGGCGCACCGGGGAGCTGTTTTTT CASSLPGGGRTGELFF
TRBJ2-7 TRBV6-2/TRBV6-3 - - TGTGCCAGCAGTTGGACGGTTACCTACGAGCAGTACTTC CASSWTVTYEQYF
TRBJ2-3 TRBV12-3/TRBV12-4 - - TGTGCCAGCAGTTGGACGAGAACCACAGATACGCAGTATTTT CASSWTRTTDTQYF
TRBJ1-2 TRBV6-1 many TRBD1 TGTGCCAGCAGTGAAGCGCTCAGGGGGCCGTATGGCTACACCTTC CASSEALRGPYGYTF
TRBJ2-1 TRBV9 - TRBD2 TGTGCCAGCAGCGTAGAGGGCGGGGGTGGATACAATGAGCAGTTCTTC CASSVEGGGGYNEQFF
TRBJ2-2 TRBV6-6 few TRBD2 TGTGCCAGCAGTTACTGGAGCGGGGGAAACACCGGGGAGCTGTTTTTT CASSYWSGGNTGELFF
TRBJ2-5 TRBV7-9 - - TGTGCCAGCAGCTTGGTGATCGGGAATTCCCAAGAGACCCAGTACTTC CASSLVIGNSQETQYF
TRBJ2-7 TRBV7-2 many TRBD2 TGTGCCAGCAGCTTCCTCGCGGGGGACCAGTTTGAGCAGTACTTC CASSFLAGDQFEQYF
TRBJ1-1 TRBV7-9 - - TGTGCCAGCAGCTTAAGTATTGGAACGAACACTGAAGCTTTCTTT CASSLSIGTNTEAFF
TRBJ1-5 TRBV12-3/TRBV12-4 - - TGTGCCAGCAGGCAGGCGGACACCAATCAGCCCCAGCATTTT CASRQADTNQPQHF
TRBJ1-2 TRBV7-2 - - TGTACCAGCCCACCCCAAGGACAGCGGTATGGCTACACCTTC CTSPPQGQRYGYTF
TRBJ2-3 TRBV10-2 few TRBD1 TGCGCCAGCAGGCCTGGACAGGCGAGCACAGATACGCAGTATTTT CASRPGQASTDTQYF
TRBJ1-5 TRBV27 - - TGTGCCAGCAGATCAGGACATCCTTTGGGTCCCCAGCATTTT CASRSGHPLGPQHF
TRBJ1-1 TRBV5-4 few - TGTGCCAGCAGCTTAGGGGTTATAGCTTTCTTT CASSLGVIAFF
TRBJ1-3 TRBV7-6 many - TGTGCCAGCAGCTTGACAGGTTCCTCTGGGGACACCATATATTTT CASSLTGSSGDTIYF
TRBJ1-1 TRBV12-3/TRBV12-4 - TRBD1 TGTGCCAGCAGCCTGAGACAGGGCCCTGAAGCTTTCTTT CASSLRQGPEAFF
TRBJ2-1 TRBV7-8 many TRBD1 TGTGCCAGCAGGAGGGACAGGTTCTCCTACAATGAGCAGTTCTTC CASRRDRFSYNEQFF
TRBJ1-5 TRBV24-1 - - TGTGCCACCAGTGATTTTGGGCGGACGCAGCATTTT CATSDFGRTQHF
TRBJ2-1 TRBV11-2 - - TGTGCCAGCAGCAAGGTGGGGATAGCGCGGGTAGTAAGTCTGTTCTTC CASSKVGIARVVSLFF
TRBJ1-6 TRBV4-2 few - TGTGCCAGCAGCCAAGGCTTGAGGGCAGCTTATAATTCACCCCTCCACTTT CASSQGLRAAYNSPLHF
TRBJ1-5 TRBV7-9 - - TGTGCCAGCAGCCCCAAAGGGGATCAGCCCCAGCATTTT CASSPKGDQPQHF
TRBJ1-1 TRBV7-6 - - TGTGCCAGCAGCTTAGCGACAGCGGGGAGGACTGAAGCTTTCTTT CASSLATAGRTEAFF
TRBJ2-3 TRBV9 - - TGTGCCAGCAGCGTAGCAGGGGGGGGGCTGTTTGATACGCAGTATTTT CASSVAGGGLFDTQYF
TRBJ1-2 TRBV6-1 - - TGTGCCAGCAGTGAATTTGTCAGCCCTAACTATGGCTACACCTTC CASSEFVSPNYGYTF
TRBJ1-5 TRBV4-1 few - TGCGCCAGCAGCCAAGGGGGAGGGATTAGCAATCAGCCCCAGCATTTT CASSQGGGISNQPQHF
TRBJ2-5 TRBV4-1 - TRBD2 TGTGCCAGCAGCCAAGATCCTCTAGCGGGGGGGCAAGAGACCCAGTACTTC CASSQDPLAGGQETQYF
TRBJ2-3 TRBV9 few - TGTGCCAGCAGCTTCCGGAAGGGGGGAAGCACAGATACGCAGTATTTT CASSFRKGGSTDTQYF
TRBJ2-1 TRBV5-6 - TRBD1 TGTGCCAGCAGCTTGGACCAGGGGGCTTTGAAGTATGAGCAGTTCTTC CASSLDQGALKYEQFF
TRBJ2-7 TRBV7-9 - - TGTGCCAGCGCCTACGAGCAGTACTTC CASAYEQYF
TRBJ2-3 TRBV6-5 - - TGTGCCAGCAGTTACTCTGGAGGGTCGGGAGATACGCAGTATTTT CASSYSGGSGDTQYF
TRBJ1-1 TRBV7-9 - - TGTGCCAGCAGCTTAGTAGGGAATATGAACACTGAAGCTTTCTTT CASSLVGNMNTEAFF
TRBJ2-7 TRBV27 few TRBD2 TGTGCCAGCATATCCCTGACTAGCGGGGGTGATAGATACGAGCAGTACTTC CASISLTSGGDRYEQYF
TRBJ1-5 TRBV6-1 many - TGTGCCAGCAGGACAGGATCGAGTCAGCCCCAGCATTTT CASRTGSSQPQHF
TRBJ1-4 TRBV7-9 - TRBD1 TGTGCCAGCAGCGGCTATTATACGGACAGGGGTGAAAAACTGTTTTTT CASSGYYTDRGEKLFF
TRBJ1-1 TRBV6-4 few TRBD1 TGTGCCAGCAAAAAGGGACAGGGGGCGACTGAAGCTTTCTTT CASKKGQGATEAFF
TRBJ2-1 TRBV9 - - TGTGCCAGCAGCGCCGACGGGGGCAATGAGCAGTTCTTC CASSADGGNEQFF
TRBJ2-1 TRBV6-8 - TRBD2 TGTGCCAGCAGTTACTCGACTAGCGGGGGACTACAGGAGCAGTTCTTC CASSYSTSGGLQEQFF
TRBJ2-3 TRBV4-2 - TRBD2 TGTGCCAGCAGCCAGGACTTCGCGGGGGAGTTAGATACGCAGTATTTT CASSQDFAGELDTQYF
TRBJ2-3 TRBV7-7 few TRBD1 TGTGCTAGCAGCTTCGGACAGGCAGATACGCAGTATTTT CASSFGQADTQYF